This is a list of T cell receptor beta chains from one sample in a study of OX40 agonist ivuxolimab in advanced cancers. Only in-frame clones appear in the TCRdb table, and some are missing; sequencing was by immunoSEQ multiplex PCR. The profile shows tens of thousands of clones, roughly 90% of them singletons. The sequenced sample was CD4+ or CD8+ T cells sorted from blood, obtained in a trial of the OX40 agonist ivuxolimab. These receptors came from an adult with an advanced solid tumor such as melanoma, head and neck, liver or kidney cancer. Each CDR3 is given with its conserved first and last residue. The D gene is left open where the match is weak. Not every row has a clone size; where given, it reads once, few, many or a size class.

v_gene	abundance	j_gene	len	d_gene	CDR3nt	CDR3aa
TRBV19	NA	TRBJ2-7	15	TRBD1	TGTGCCAGTAGTATGTGGGACAGGGGGCCCGGCGAGCAGTACTTC	CASSMWDRGPGEQYF
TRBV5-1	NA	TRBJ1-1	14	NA	TGCGCCAGCACCCTTTTGGGACTGAACACTGAAGCTTTCTTT	CASTLLGLNTEAFF
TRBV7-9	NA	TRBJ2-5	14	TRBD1	TGTGCCAGCAGCATCGGGACAGCAGCAGAGACCCAGTACTTC	CASSIGTAAETQYF
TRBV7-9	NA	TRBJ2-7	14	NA	TGTGCCAGCAGGTTTACAGGTTTCGAGACCGAGCAGTACTTC	CASRFTGFETEQYF
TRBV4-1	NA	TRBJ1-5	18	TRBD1	TGCGCCAGCAGCCAAGAGGTCACAGGGGCCTATAGCAATCAGCCCCAGCATTTT	CASSQEVTGAYSNQPQHF
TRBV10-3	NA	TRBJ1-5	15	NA	TGTGCCATCAGTGGCCCGGGAGGAGGCAATCAGCCCCAGCATTTT	CAISGPGGGNQPQHF
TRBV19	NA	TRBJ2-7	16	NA	TGTGCCAGTAGTCCCTCCCGGCTAGCGAGACCCTACGAGCAGTACTTC	CASSPSRLARPYEQYF
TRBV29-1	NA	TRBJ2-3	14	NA	TGCAGCGCCGGTGGACAGCCTTCCACAGATACGCAGTATTTT	CSAGGQPSTDTQYF
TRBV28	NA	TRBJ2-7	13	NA	TGTGCCAGCGCAATGGGCGACTGGTACGAGCAGTACTTC	CASAMGDWYEQYF
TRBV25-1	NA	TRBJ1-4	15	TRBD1	TGTGCCAGCAGTAGTCCGGGACAGGTTAATGAAAAACTGTTTTTT	CASSSPGQVNEKLFF
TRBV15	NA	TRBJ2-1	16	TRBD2	TGTGCCACCAGCTTGGGTAGCGGGGGGGCAGTCAATGAGCAGTTCTTC	CATSLGSGGAVNEQFF
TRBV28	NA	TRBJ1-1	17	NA	TGTGCCAGCAGTTTTCTCGGGGGAGGGTTACTGAACACTGAAGCTTTCTTT	CASSFLGGGLLNTEAFF
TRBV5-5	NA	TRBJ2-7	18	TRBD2	TGTGCCAGCAGCTTGAACCCCCTAGCGGGGGTGAGCTCCTACGAGCAGTACTTC	CASSLNPLAGVSSYEQYF
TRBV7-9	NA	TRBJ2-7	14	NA	TGTGCCAGCAGCTTAGAAGGCCCATCCATCGAGCAGTACTTC	CASSLEGPSIEQYF
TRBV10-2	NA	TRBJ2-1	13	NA	TGCGCCAGCAGACACCAGAATGAGAATGAGCAGTTCTTC	CASRHQNENEQFF
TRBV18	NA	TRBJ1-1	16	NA	TGTGCCAGCTCCCCGGCCAACAGGGACCCTAACACTGAAGCTTTCTTT	CASSPANRDPNTEAFF
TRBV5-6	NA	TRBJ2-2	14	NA	TGTGCCAGCAGCTTGGCCACGAACACCGGGGAGCTGTTTTTT	CASSLATNTGELFF
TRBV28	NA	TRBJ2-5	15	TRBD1	TGTGCCAGCAGTTCCACAGGGGGTTTCCAAGAGACCCAGTACTTC	CASSSTGGFQETQYF
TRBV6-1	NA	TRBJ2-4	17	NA	TGTGCCAGCAGTGATCAGACAGTTTATCACGCCAAAAACATTCAGTACTTC	CASSDQTVYHAKNIQYF
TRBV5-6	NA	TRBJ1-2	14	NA	TGTGCCAGCAGCTTGGATTTGGCAGGGGCAGGCTACACCTTC	CASSLDLAGAGYTF
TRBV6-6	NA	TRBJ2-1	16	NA	TGTGCCAGCAGTTATGATCCGGGGGCGATCTACAATGAGCAGTTCTTC	CASSYDPGAIYNEQFF
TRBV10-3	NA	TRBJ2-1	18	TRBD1	TGTGCCATCAGTGATTTGGTCCAGGGGGTCTCCTCGTACAATGAGCAGTTCTTC	CAISDLVQGVSSYNEQFF
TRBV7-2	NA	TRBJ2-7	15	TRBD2	TGTGCCAGCAGCTTAGAGGGTAGCGGGATGGGCGAGCAGTACTTC	CASSLEGSGMGEQYF
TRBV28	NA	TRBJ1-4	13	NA	TGTGCCAGCACTAGCACTTTGTTTGAAAAACTGTTTTTT	CASTSTLFEKLFF
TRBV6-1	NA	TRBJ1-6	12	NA	TGTGCCAGCAGTGCTTCGTATTCACCCCTCCACTTT	CASSASYSPLHF
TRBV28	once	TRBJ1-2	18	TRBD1	TGTGCCAGCACTCCGGACAGGGGTGAGGGGTGGGCTAACTATGGCTACACCTTC	CASTPDRGEGWANYGYTF
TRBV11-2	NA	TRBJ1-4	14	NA	TGTGCCAGCAGCCGGATGAGGGTCGGGGAAAAACTGTTTTTT	CASSRMRVGEKLFF